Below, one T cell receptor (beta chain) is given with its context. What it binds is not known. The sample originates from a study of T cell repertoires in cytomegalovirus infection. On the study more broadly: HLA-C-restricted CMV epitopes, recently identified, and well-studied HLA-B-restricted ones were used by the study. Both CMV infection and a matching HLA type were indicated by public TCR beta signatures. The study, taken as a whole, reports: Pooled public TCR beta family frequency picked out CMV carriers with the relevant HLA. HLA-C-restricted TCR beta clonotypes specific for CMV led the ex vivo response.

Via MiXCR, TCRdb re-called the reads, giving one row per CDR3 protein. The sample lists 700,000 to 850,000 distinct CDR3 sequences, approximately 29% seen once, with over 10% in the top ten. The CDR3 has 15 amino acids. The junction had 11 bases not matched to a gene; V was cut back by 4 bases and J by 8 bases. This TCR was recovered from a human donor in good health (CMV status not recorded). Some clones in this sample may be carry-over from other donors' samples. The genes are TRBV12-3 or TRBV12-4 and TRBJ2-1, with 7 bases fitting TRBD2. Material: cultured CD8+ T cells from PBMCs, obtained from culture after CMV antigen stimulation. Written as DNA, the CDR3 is TGTGCCAGCAGTTGGCGGGGGAGGAGTGACGATGAGCAGTTCTTC. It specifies CASSWRGRSDDEQFF.